This is a list of T cell receptor beta chains from one sample in a study of T-cell reconstitution after alpha-beta-depleted transplantation in children. MiXCR, run by TCRdb on the PCR reads, gives a single entry per CDR3 protein. The data hold fewer than 500,000 distinct CDR3 sequences, with around 46% observed a single time. The sequencing used PBMCs, collected before TCRalphabeta/CD19-depleted stem cell transplant. The receptors originated from a girl aged 2-10 years with aplastic anemia, due to receive a stem cell transplant. The CDR3 runs from the conserved cysteine through the conserved F or W. A D gene is named only where the DNA matches it firmly. Clone size, where shown, is once, few, many, or a class for clones that have expanded.

v_gene	len	d_gene	j_gene	abundance	CDR3aa	CDR3nt
TRBV5-1	14	TRBD1	TRBJ2-7	-	CASSRTGSIHEQYF	TGCGCCAGCAGCAGGACAGGAAGTATCCACGAGCAGTACTTC
TRBV5-1	14	TRBD2	TRBJ2-7	-	CASSAGLESYEQYF	TGCGCCAGCAGCGCGGGACTAGAATCCTACGAGCAGTACTTC
TRBV7-9	15	-	TRBJ2-7	-	CASSSDGARSYEQYF	TGTGCCAGCAGCTCGGACGGGGCCAGGTCCTACGAGCAGTACTTC
TRBV9	16	-	TRBJ2-1	-	CASSVAFIGTYNEQFF	TGTGCCAGCAGCGTAGCTTTCATAGGAACCTACAATGAGCAGTTCTTC
TRBV6-5	14	TRBD2	TRBJ2-1	many	CASSSSGRFDEQFF	TGTGCCAGCAGTTCGAGCGGGAGATTCGATGAGCAGTTCTTC
TRBV12-3/TRBV12-4	13	-	TRBJ2-3	-	CASTPGGPDTQYF	TGTGCCAGCACTCCCGGGGGACCAGATACGCAGTATTTT
TRBV30	11	-	TRBJ2-7	-	CAWSIRYEQYF	TGTGCCTGGAGTATTAGGTACGAGCAGTACTTC
TRBV7-8	12	-	TRBJ2-3	-	CASSKEAVTQYF	TGTGCCAGCAGCAAAGAAGCGGTTACGCAGTATTTT
TRBV20-1	18	-	TRBJ2-3	-	CSASLRPGPRRGTDTQYF	TGCAGTGCTTCCCTCCGGCCGGGACCCCGGAGGGGCACAGATACGCAGTATTTT
TRBV10-2	14	-	TRBJ2-2	-	CASKTEANTGELFF	TGCGCCAGCAAGACAGAAGCGAACACCGGGGAGCTGTTTTTT
TRBV28	15	TRBD2	TRBJ2-1	-	CASSGAPGLANEQFF	TGTGCCAGCAGTGGGGCCCCGGGACTAGCCAATGAGCAGTTCTTC
TRBV6-1	15	-	TRBJ1-2	-	CASSPDTFGSYGYTF	TGTGCCAGCAGCCCGGACACGTTTGGGAGCTATGGCTACACCTTC
TRBV27	12	-	TRBJ2-7	many	CASSIPGGEQYF	TGTGCCAGCAGTATCCCTGGCGGTGAGCAGTACTTC
TRBV7-9	16	-	TRBJ2-1	many	CASTLSGGASYNEQFF	TGTGCCAGCACCCTAAGTGGCGGAGCGTCCTACAATGAGCAGTTCTTC
TRBV5-1	15	TRBD2	TRBJ2-7	-	CASSPTGTSGISQYF	TGCGCCAGCAGCCCAACCGGGACTAGCGGGATAAGTCAGTACTTC
TRBV5-1	15	-	TRBJ2-7	-	CASSLSSGLLLEQYF	TGCGCCAGCAGCTTGTCCTCGGGACTCCTTTTGGAGCAGTACTTC
TRBV20-1	14	-	TRBJ2-1	-	CSAPRAGSDNEQFF	TGCAGTGCCCCTCGGGCCGGGTCCGACAATGAGCAGTTCTTC
TRBV3-1	16	TRBD2	TRBJ2-5	-	CASSPRLAGVRETQYF	TGTGCCAGCAGCCCGAGGCTAGCGGGAGTGCGGGAGACCCAGTACTTC